Presented here are 17 T cell receptor beta chains from one specimen sequenced in a study of blood T cells in healthy people across ages. For the second PCR, which ran for about 7 to 12 cycles, a sample-barcoded 5' primer and a J-beta primer mix were used. TCRdb reanalysed the 5' RACE reads using MiXCR and keeps one entry per CDR3 protein. Found here are about 320,000 distinct CDR3 sequences, 25% to 30% of them singletons; the top ten hold around 29%. The sequencing input was blood. The receptors stem from a woman aged 70-85 years in good health.

This clonotype was recorded a few times. This sequence joins TRBV12-3 or TRBV12-4 and TRBJ1-6; no firm D call. V was cut by 4 bases and J by 4 bases, with 11 bases left in between. There are 15 residues in the CDR3. CDR3 sequence: CASSSYREYNSPLHF. The CDR3, as DNA: TGTGCCAGCAGTTCGTACAGAGAATATAATTCACCCCTCCACTTT.

The chain combines TRBV7-6 with TRBJ2-1; maybe TRBD2 (5 bases). The V end lost 0 bases, the J end lost 5 bases, and 11 bases lay between the germline ends. The CDR3 is 15 amino acids. CDR1 SGHVS and CDR2 FNYEAQ come from the germline V gene. DNA of the CDR3: TGTGCCAGCAGCTTAGCGCGGGTGGGAAACAATGAGCAGTTCTTC. Residues: CASSLARVGNNEQFF.

This clonotype showed up just a few times. This rearrangement joins TRBV14 to TRBJ2-7, with D perhaps TRBD2 (6 bases). V shed 1 base and J shed 0 bases, with 13 bases lying between them. Germline CDR1 is SGHDN and CDR2 is FVKESK. CDR3 length: 16 amino acids. The CDR3 DNA is TGTGCCAGCAGCCAAGCGACGGCGGGAAGCTCCTACGAGCAGTACTTC. Residues: CASSQATAGSSYEQYF. Filled out from reference TRBV14 and TRBJ2-7, the complete variable domain reads EAGVTQFPSHSVIEKGQTVTLRCDPISGHDNLYWYRRVMGKEIKFLLHFVKESKQDESGMPNNRFLAERTGGTYSTLKVQPAELEDSGVYFCASSQATAGSSYEQYFGPGTRLTVT.

This clonotype was recorded at least ten times. The chain couples TRBV15 to TRBJ2-6; no clear D gene. V shed 3 bases and J shed 1 base, with 4 bases lying between them. Germline V gene data show CDR1 as LNHNV and CDR2 as YYDKDF (reference sequence). The CDR3 consists of 14 residues. The CDR3 region is CATSRESGANVLTF. CDR3 DNA sequence: TGTGCCACCAGCAGGGAGTCTGGGGCCAACGTCCTGACTTTC.

This clonotype was seen repeatedly, ten times or more. The chain employs TRBV29-1 and TRBJ2-7; TRBD2 is a possible D gene (5 bases). The germline V gene encodes CDR1 SQVTM and CDR2 ANQGSEA. The V and J ends lost 4 bases and 0 bases respectively, with 10 bases between them. The CDR3 is 13 residues long. The chain's CDR3 is CSVVLAPSYEQYF. The CDR3 region has the DNA TGCAGCGTTGTGCTAGCCCCCTCCTACGAGCAGTACTTC.

Concerning this clonotype itself: Relative to the germline gene, one junction end is altered; a read error may explain this. The chain carries TRBV2 and TRBJ2-6, with D perhaps matching TRBD1 (5 bases). The CDR3 contains 13 residues. The germline gives CDR1 SNHLY, CDR2 FYNNEI. CDR3 in amino acids: CASRGSGANVPTF. CDR3 coding DNA: TGTGCCAGCAGAGGGTCTGGGGCCAACGTCCCGACTTTC.

This chain connects TRBV12-3 or TRBV12-4 to TRBJ2-2; 7 bases are a match to TRBD2. The CDR3 has 15 amino acids. The V gene end was trimmed by 3 bases and the J gene end by 3 bases; junction bases not matched to a gene: 4. Here the CDR3 DNA reads TGTGCCAGCAGTTTGGGAGGGCCCCACACCGGGGAGCTGTTTTTT. Its protein is CASSLGGPHTGELFF.

This clonotype was seen a handful of times. The chain joins TRBV20-1 to TRBJ2-5; D unclear. CDR1 DFQATT and CDR2 SNEGSKA come from the germline V gene (reference sequence). Trimming took off 3 bases at V and 5 bases at J, with 13 bases between the two ends. The CDR3 has 13 amino acids. The CDR3 spells CSASVDIGETQYF. Written as DNA, the CDR3 is TGCAGTGCTAGTGTGGATATTGGCGAGACCCAGTACTTC.

The table lists this clonotype with a few counts. The V call is TRBV13, the J call TRBJ2-7, with 7 bases matching TRBD2. Germline-derived CDR1 and CDR2 are PRHDT and FYEKMQ (reference sequence). V lost 5 bases, J lost 13 bases, and 8 bases stayed unmatched. The length of the CDR3 is 11 residues. The CDR3 region has the DNA TGTGCCAGCAGCCAACGGACTAGTTTCTACTTC. This gives the protein CASSQRTSFYF.

The chain links TRBV20-1 to TRBJ2-3, with a possible D match to TRBD2 (5 bases). V lost 6 bases and J 1 base, leaving 11 bases between the germline ends. Germline CDR1 DFQATT, CDR2 SNEGSKA (reference sequence). This CDR3 has 13 residues. DNA for the CDR3: TGCAGTGCCCCCGGACTGCGCACAGATACGCAGTATTTT. This sequence encodes CSAPGLRTDTQYF.

There are many counts of this clonotype. The chain uses TRBV9 and TRBJ2-5; TRBD1 matches 8 bases. The J segment lost 5 bases and the V segment lost 3 bases, leaving 6 bases of the junction unmatched. The CDR3 has 14 amino acids. Per germline, CDR1 SGDLS and CDR2 YYNGEE. For the CDR3, the DNA is TGTGCCAGCAGCGCGGGACAGGTCGGGGAGACCCAGTACTTC. The encoded protein is CASSAGQVGETQYF.

There are many counts of this clonotype. The V and J genes are TRBV7-2 and TRBJ2-7, with D perhaps matching TRBD2 (6 bases). CDR1 SGHTA and CDR2 FQGNSA come from the germline V gene. V shed 3 bases and J shed 3 bases, with 12 bases lying between them. CDR3 length: 14 residues. The chain's CDR3 is CASSFMGGVYEQYF. The CDR3 coding sequence is TGTGCCAGCAGCTTCATGGGGGGAGTCTACGAGCAGTACTTC.

In this sample, this clonotype turned up a few times. The chain combines TRBV15 with TRBJ2-7, with D unclear. Trimming took off 0 bases at V and 0 bases at J, with 9 bases between the two ends. This CDR3 spans 15 amino acids. The germline V gene encodes CDR1 LNHNV and CDR2 YYDKDF (reference sequence). The CDR3 DNA reads as TGTGCCACCAGCAGAGACCCAGGCTACTCCTACGAGCAGTACTTC. Translation: CATSRDPGYSYEQYF. Looking up the rest from reference TRBV15 and TRBJ2-7 gives the full variable domain: DAMVIQNPRYQVTQFGKPVTLSCSQTLNHNVMYWYQQKSSQAPKLLFHYYDKDFNNEADTPDNFQSRRPNTSFCFLDIRSPGLGDTAMYLCATSRDPGYSYEQYFGPGTRLTVT.

This clonotype was observed a handful of times. The gene calls are TRBV5-5 and TRBJ1-1; TRBD1 matches 7 bases. Germline CDR1 SGHKS, CDR2 YYEKEE (reference sequence). V was pared by 0 bases and J by 1 base, with 3 bases of the junction left unmatched. CDR3 length equals 15 residues. The CDR3: CASSLVGGRNTEAFF. The CDR3 DNA follows: TGTGCCAGCAGCTTGGTAGGGGGCAGGAACACTGAAGCTTTCTTT.

This sequence joins TRBV7-8 and TRBJ2-7; 9 bases are a match to TRBD1. The germline V gene has CDR1 SGHVS and CDR2 FQNEAQ. This CDR3 comprises 15 residues. The J segment lost 3 bases and the V segment lost 6 bases, leaving 9 bases of the junction unmatched. The CDR3 sequence: CASRSGQGGYYEQYF. The DNA of the CDR3 is TGTGCCAGCAGGTCGGGACAGGGCGGCTACTACGAGCAGTACTTC.

This clonotype was picked up a small number of times. The rearrangement links TRBV28 to TRBJ1-2, with D tentatively TRBD1 (5 bases). The V gene lost 2 bases and the J gene lost 6 bases, with 16 bases spanning the gap. The CDR3 length is 15 residues. CDR1 is MDHEN, CDR2 SYDVKM, per germline. Here the CDR3 reads CASSLEGPSKDGYTF. The DNA of the CDR3 is TGTGCCAGCAGTTTAGAGGGGCCCTCTAAGGATGGCTACACCTTC.

There are many counts of this clonotype. The chain employs TRBV28 and TRBJ2-5; the D gene is possibly TRBD1 (6 bases). There are 13 residues in the CDR3. Germline-derived CDR1 and CDR2 are MDHEN and SYDVKM. Trimming removed 5 bases at V and 6 bases at J, with 13 bases between. As DNA, the CDR3 is TGTGCCAGCAGTCGGGCGCAGGGGCAGACCCAGTACTTC. Its translation: CASSRAQGQTQYF.